The 17 T cell receptor beta chains listed next were all sequenced from one sample in a study of OX40 agonist ivuxolimab in advanced cancers. The data were produced by immunoSEQ multiplex PCR, yet TCRdb's version contains in-frame clones alone and is incomplete. The table records 70,000 to 80,000 clones, 94% of them present only once. Here the sequenced sample was CD4+ or CD8+ T cells sorted from blood, taken in a trial of the OX40 agonist ivuxolimab. The receptors stem from an adult with an advanced solid tumor such as melanoma, head and neck, liver or kidney cancer.

V usage is TRBV5-1 and J usage is TRBJ2-7; 7 nucleotides match TRBD2. There are 15 residues in the CDR3. Germline V gene data show CDR1 as SGHRS and CDR2 as YFSETQ. J was trimmed by 4 bases and V by 2 bases; bases with no gene match: 9. CDR3 residues: CASSFSQASGYEQYF. In DNA form, the CDR3 reads TGCGCCAGCAGCTTCTCCCAGGCTAGCGGTTACGAGCAGTACTTC.

V usage is TRBV7-9 and J usage is TRBJ1-1; D gene unclear. V lost 5 bases and J lost 1, with 14 bases in between. The germline gives CDR1 SEHNR, CDR2 FQNEAQ (reference sequence). The CDR3 totals 15 residues. CDR3 sequence: CASSREWTENTEAFF. The CDR3 DNA sequence: TGTGCCAGCAGCCGAGAATGGACGGAGAACACTGAAGCTTTCTTT.

The genes are TRBV6-5 and TRBJ2-7; tentatively, D is TRBD1 (6 bases). CDR3 size: 15 residues. The germline CDR1 and CDR2 sequences are MNHEY and SVGAGI. V lost 1 base, J lost 6 bases, and 16 bases lay in between. As DNA, the CDR3 is TGTGCCAGCAGTTACTACACTGGCAGGGGCCGCGAGCAGTACTTC. Translating it yields CASSYYTGRGREQYF.

This chain links TRBV5-1 with TRBJ2-3; D possibly uses TRBD1 or TRBD2 (5 bases each). The CDR3 is 13 residues long. Trimming shortened V by 5 bases and J by 0 bases, and 7 bases separated the two germline ends. Looked up from germline, CDR1 is SGHRS and CDR2 is YFSETQ. Here the CDR3 DNA reads TGCGCCAGCAGGGGACCAAGCACAGATACGCAGTATTTT. The encoded protein is CASRGPSTDTQYF.

The V and J genes are TRBV11-2 and TRBJ2-1, with 10 bases that match TRBD1. The CDR3 runs to 17 residues. The germline V gene has CDR1 SGHAT and CDR2 FQNNGV. Trimming cost V 7 bases and J 7 bases; bases outside gene matches: 16. This CDR3 is CASTLREDRGLMNEQFF. As DNA, the CDR3 is TGTGCCAGCACCCTGAGGGAGGACAGGGGGTTGATGAATGAGCAGTTCTTC.

J is TRBJ1-1 and V is TRBV5-4; D uncertain. V lost 2 bases and J 6 bases, leaving 11 bases between the germline ends. The CDR3 has 13 residues. Germline-derived CDR1 and CDR2 are SGHNT and YYREEE (reference sequence). CDR3 sequence: CASSFWVDAEAFF. CDR3 nucleotides: TGTGCCAGCAGCTTTTGGGTGGACGCTGAAGCTTTCTTT.

This clone appeared a few times. The rearrangement links TRBV10-1 to TRBJ2-2; a possible D gene is TRBD1 (5 bases). This CDR3 region has 15 residues. V was cut by 4 bases and J by 0 bases, with 9 bases left in between. Germline V CDR1 and CDR2: WNHNN, SYGVQD (reference sequence). This CDR3 reads CASSVDSSNTGELFF. The CDR3 DNA reads TGCGCCAGCAGTGTCGACAGTTCGAACACCGGGGAGCTGTTTTTT.

The rearrangement joins TRBV5-4 to TRBJ2-7, with a weak D call TRBD2 (6 bases). V was pared by 0 bases and J by 2 bases, with 12 bases between. Per the germline V gene, CDR1 is SGHNT and CDR2 is YYREEE (reference sequence). The CDR3 covers 15 residues. The CDR3 here is CASSLGREVTYEQYF. CDR3 sequence (DNA): TGTGCCAGCAGCTTGGGGAGGGAGGTAACCTACGAGCAGTACTTC.

The chain is built from TRBV4-1 and TRBJ2-7; TRBD2 matches at 7 bases. CDR1 and CDR2 from the germline V gene are MGHRA and YSYEKL. V gave up 4 bases and J gave up 1 base; unmatched junction bases: 7. The CDR3 is 15 amino acids. DNA for the CDR3: TGCGCCAGCAGCCGACGGGAGGTAGATTCCTACGAGCAGTACTTC. This sequence encodes CASSRREVDSYEQYF.

The chain uses TRBV4-3 and TRBJ1-1, with D possibly matching TRBD1 (5 bases). Germline CDR1 is LGHNA and CDR2 is YSLEER. V was shortened by 2 bases and J by 1 base, with 8 bases between the two germline ends. There are 14 residues in the CDR3. The CDR3 coding sequence is TGCGCCAGCAGCCAATCAGGGCGGAACACTGAAGCTTTCTTT. Protein product: CASSQSGRNTEAFF.

The genes are TRBV7-6 and TRBJ1-1; perhaps TRBD1 as D (5 bases). The CDR3 has 13 residues. V dropped 5 bases and J dropped 1 base, with 8 bases sitting between them. CDR1 is SGHVS and CDR2 is FNYEAQ in the germline V gene. CDR3 coding DNA: TGTGCCAGCAGCCTACAGGAGAACACTGAAGCTTTCTTT. Translated: CASSLQENTEAFF.

The rearrangement links TRBV9 to TRBJ2-7, with TRBD1 identical over 7 bases. Germline V gene data show CDR1 as SGDLS and CDR2 as YYNGEE. V was clipped by 4 bases and J by 0 bases; unmatched bases: 7. This CDR3 is 15 amino acids long. CDR3 loop: CASSPRQGPSYEQYF. The DNA of the CDR3 is TGTGCCAGCAGCCCTAGACAGGGCCCCTCCTACGAGCAGTACTTC.

The V gene is TRBV5-1, the J gene TRBJ2-7; 7 bases agree with TRBD2. The CDR3 runs to 16 residues. Germline CDR1 is SGHRS and CDR2 is YFSETQ. Germline trimming cut 2 bases from V and 3 bases from J; bases unmatched to any gene: 11. The CDR3 bases are TGCGCCAGCAGCTTAATAGGGTCGACTAGCAGCTACGAGCAGTACTTC. This translates into CASSLIGSTSSYEQYF. Together with reference TRBV5-1 and TRBJ2-7, the CDR3 gives the full variable domain: KAGVTQTPRYLIKTRGQQVTLSCSPISGHRSVSWYQQTPGQGLQFLFEYFSETQRNKGNFPGRFSGRQFSNSRSEMNVSTLELGDSALYLCASSLIGSTSSYEQYFGPGTRLTVT.

This chain uses TRBV6-1 with TRBJ1-2; D unresolved. The CDR3 is 16 residues long. The germline gives CDR1 MNHNS, CDR2 SASEGT. The V end was cut by 2 bases, the J end by 4 bases, with 17 bases between. CDR3 in DNA: TGTGCCAGCAGTGAAATCGGCCCCAATTCCCTCTATGGCTACACCTTC. This codes for CASSEIGPNSLYGYTF.

The rearrangement uses TRBV4-1 and TRBJ2-5; D may be TRBD1 (6 bases). The J call may be faulty, since TRBJ2-7 better matches the DNA end. In germline, CDR1 is MGHRA, CDR2 YSYEKL. The CDR3 covers 15 residues. The CDR3 nucleotides are TGCGCCAGCAGCCAAGGGTGGGGGCGAGACTACGAGCAGTACTTC. It specifies CASSQGWGRDYEQYF.

The chain joins TRBV28 to TRBJ2-3, with 12 bases aligning to TRBD2. With V trimmed by 5 bases and J by 4 bases, 13 bases remained unmatched. CDR3 length: 18 amino acids. In germline, CDR1 is MDHEN, CDR2 SYDVKM. The CDR3 DNA follows: TGTGCCAGCAGTCCCGGGGCTAGCGGGGGGGTTCATTCAGATACGCAGTATTTT. It yields the protein CASSPGASGGVHSDTQYF.

CDR3 residues: CSVYTLVEVNEQFF. As DNA, the CDR3 is TGCAGCGTTTACACGCTGGTGGAGGTCAATGAGCAGTTCTTC. V usage is TRBV29-1 and J usage is TRBJ2-1, with D possibly TRBD2 on 5 matching bases. Germline assignment: CDR1 SQVTM and CDR2 ANQGSEA. Trimming left V 5 bases short and J 6 bases short, with 17 bases between. The CDR3 spans 14 residues.